This T cell receptor beta chain was captured by sequencing in a study of CDR3 diversity in severe acne. This clonotype has ten or more counts. The V end lost 0 bases, the J end lost 3 bases, and 6 bases lay between the germline ends. The CDR3 sequence is 13 residues long. The germline V gene has CDR1 SEHNR and CDR2 FQNEAQ (reference sequence). MiXCR, run by TCRdb on the PCR reads, gives a single entry per CDR3 protein. The table has about 93,000 distinct CDR3 sequences, about 48% seen once. The gene calls are TRBV7-9 and TRBJ2-7; D is ambiguous. The receptor was derived from a male donor in good health, serving as a control. Sequencing was carried out using blood. The CDR3 nucleotides read TGTGCCAGCAGCTTAGCGGACGGCTACGAGCAGTACTTC. Its translation is CASSLADGYEQYF.